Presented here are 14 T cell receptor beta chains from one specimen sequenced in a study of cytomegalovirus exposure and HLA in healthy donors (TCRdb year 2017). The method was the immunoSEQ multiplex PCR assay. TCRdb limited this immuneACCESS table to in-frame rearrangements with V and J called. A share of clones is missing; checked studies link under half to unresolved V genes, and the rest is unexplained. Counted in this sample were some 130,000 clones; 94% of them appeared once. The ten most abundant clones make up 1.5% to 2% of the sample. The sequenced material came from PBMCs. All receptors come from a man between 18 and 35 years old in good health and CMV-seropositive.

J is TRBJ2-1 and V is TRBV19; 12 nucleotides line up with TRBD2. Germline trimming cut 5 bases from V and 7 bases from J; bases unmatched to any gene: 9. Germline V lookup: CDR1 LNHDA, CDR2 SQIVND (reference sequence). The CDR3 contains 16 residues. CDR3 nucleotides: TGTGCCAGTAGTGATCCGACTAGCGGGAGTCGGAATGAGCAGTTCTTC. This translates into CASSDPTSGSRNEQFF. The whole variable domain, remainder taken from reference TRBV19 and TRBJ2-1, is DGGITQSPKYLFRKEGQNVTLSCEQNLNHDAMYWYRQDPGQGLRLIYYSQIVNDFQKGDIAEGYSVSREKKESFPLTVTSAQKNPTAFYLCASSDPTSGSRNEQFFGPGTRLTVL.

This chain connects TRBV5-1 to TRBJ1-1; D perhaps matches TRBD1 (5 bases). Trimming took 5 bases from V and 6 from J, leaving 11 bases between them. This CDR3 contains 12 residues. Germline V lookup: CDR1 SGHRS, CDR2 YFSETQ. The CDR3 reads CASRGEGSEAFF. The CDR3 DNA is TGCGCCAGCAGGGGGGAGGGATCTGAAGCTTTCTTT. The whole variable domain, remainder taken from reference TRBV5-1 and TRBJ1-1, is KAGVTQTPRYLIKTRGQQVTLSCSPISGHRSVSWYQQTPGQGLQFLFEYFSETQRNKGNFPGRFSGRQFSNSRSEMNVSTLELGDSALYLCASRGEGSEAFFGQGTRLTVV.

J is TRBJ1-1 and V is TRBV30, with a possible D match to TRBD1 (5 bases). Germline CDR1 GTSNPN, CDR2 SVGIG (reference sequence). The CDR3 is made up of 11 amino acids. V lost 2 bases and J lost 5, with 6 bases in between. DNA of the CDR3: TGTGCCTGGAGTCGGGGGACTGAAGCTTTCTTT. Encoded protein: CAWSRGTEAFF.

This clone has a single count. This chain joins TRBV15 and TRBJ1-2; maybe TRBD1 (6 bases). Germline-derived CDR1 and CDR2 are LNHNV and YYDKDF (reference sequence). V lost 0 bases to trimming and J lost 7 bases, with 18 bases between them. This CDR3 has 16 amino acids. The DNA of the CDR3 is TGTGCCACCAGCAGAGATCACCTGGGGGCGTGGGGTGGCTACACCTTC. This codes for CATSRDHLGAWGGYTF.

The CDR3 DNA follows: TGTGCCAGCAGGCTCCCGGACAGGGGGAACGAGCAGTACTTC. This encodes CASRLPDRGNEQYF. V gene TRBV28 combines with J gene TRBJ2-7; 10 nucleotides agree with TRBD1. The J segment lost 5 bases and the V segment lost 6 bases, leaving 7 bases of the junction unmatched. The CDR3 extends over 14 amino acids. Germline lookup yields CDR1 MDHEN and CDR2 SYDVKM.

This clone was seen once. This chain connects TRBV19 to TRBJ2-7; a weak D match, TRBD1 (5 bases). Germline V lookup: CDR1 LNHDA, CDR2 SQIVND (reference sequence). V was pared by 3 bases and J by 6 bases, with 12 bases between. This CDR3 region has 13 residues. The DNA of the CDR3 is TGTGCCAGTAGTATCGCGCAGGGTGGCGAGCAGTACTTC. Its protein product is CASSIAQGGEQYF.

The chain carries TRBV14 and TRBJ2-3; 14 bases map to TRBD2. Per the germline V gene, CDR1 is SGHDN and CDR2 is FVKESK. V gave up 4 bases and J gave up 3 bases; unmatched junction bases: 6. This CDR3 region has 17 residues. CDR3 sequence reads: CASSRVTSGRATDTQYF. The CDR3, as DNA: TGTGCCAGCAGCCGGGTGACTAGCGGGAGGGCAACAGATACGCAGTATTTT.

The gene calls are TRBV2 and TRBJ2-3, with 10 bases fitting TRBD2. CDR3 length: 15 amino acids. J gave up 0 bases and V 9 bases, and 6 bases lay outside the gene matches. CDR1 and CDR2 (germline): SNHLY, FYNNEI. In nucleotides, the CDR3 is TGTGCCAGAAGACTAGCGGGCTCAAGCACAGATACGCAGTATTTT. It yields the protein CARRLAGSSTDTQYF.

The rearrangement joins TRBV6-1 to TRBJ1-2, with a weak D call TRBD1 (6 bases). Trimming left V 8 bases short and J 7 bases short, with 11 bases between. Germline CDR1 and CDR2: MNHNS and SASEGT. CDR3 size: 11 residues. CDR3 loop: CASAFRGGYTF. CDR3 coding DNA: TGTGCCAGCGCCTTCAGGGGTGGCTACACCTTC.

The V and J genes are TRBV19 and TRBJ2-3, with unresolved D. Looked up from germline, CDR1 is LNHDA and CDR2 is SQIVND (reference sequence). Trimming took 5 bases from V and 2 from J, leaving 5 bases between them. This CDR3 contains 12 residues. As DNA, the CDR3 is TGTGCCAGTAGTCCCTCCACAGATACGCAGTATTTT. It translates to CASSPSTDTQYF.

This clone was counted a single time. CDR3 nucleotides: TGCGCCAGCAGCCCGGACAGTAGGAACACTGAAGCTTTCTTT. Protein product: CASSPDSRNTEAFF. The chain recombines TRBV5-1 with TRBJ1-1, with D tentatively TRBD1 (6 bases). CDR1 SGHRS and CDR2 YFSETQ come from the germline V gene. There are 14 residues in the CDR3. The ends were cut back, 4 bases at V and 1 base at J, with 11 bases in the middle.

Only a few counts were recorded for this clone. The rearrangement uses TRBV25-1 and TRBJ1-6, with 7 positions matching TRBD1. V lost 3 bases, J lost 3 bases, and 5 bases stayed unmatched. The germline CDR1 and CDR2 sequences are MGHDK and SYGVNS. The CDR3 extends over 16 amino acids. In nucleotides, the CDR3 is TGTGCCAGCAGTGACGATCGGACAGGCTATAATTCACCCCTCCACTTT. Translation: CASSDDRTGYNSPLHF.

CDR3 protein: CAGGPGQQSPLHF. In nucleotides, the CDR3 is TGTGCCGGGGGGCCGGGACAGCAATCACCCCTCCACTTT. The chain employs TRBV6-6 and TRBJ1-6, with 7 bases matching TRBD1. The germline CDR1 and CDR2 sequences are MNHNY and SVGAGI (reference sequence). CDR3 size: 13 residues. With 11 bases clipped from V and 10 bases from J, the junction kept 11 bases outside the gene matches.

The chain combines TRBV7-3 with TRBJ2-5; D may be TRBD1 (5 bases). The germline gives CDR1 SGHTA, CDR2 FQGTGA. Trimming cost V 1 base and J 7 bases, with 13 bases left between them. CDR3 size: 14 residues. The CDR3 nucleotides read TGTGCCAGCAGCTTAAACCCAGGGTCGGGGACCCAGTACTTC. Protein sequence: CASSLNPGSGTQYF.